This entry concerns a single TCR beta chain. The sample belongs to a study of T cells in Graves' hyperthyroidism and ophthalmopathy. The CDR3 length is 16 residues. The ends lost 4 bases at V and 1 base at J; junction bases unmatched: 5. CDR1 is SGHVS, CDR2 FNYEAQ, per germline. Recently diagnosed hyperthyroidism of less than 2 months' duration affected patients aged 18 to 65. Source material for PBMCs was roughly 10 ml fresh peripheral blood. Regions amplified from RNA transcripts were the TCR beta CDR3 regions. The TCR CDR3 was amplified in a first-round RT-PCR using the HTBI primer set. TCRdb analysed the multiplex PCR reads with MiXCR anew, one entry per CDR3 protein. Here the sample spans around 280,000 distinct CDR3 sequences, around 15% being singletons.

The sequence was obtained from a woman between 40 and 55 years old with Graves' hyperthyroidism. V gene TRBV7-6 combines with J gene TRBJ2-7; TRBD1 matches at 12 bases. The sample taken for sequencing was blood. CDR3 nucleotide sequence: TGTGCCAGCAGCTCGGGACAGGGGGCGGTGTCCTACGAGCAGTACTTC. The encoded protein is CASSSGQGAVSYEQYF. Full variable domain (missing parts from reference TRBV7-6 and TRBJ2-7): GAGVSQSPRYKVTKRGQDVALRCDPISGHVSLYWYRQALGQGPEFLTYFNYEAQQDKSGLPNDRFSAERPEGSISTLTIQRTEQRDSAMYRCASSSGQGAVSYEQYFGPGTRLTVT.